The 26 T cell receptor beta chains below all came from one sample that was sequenced in a study of graft-versus-host responses after intestinal transplantation. No antigen is known for these receptors. TCRdb keeps only in-frame clones here, not all; method: immunoSEQ multiplex PCR. The repertoire holds about 100,000 clones, with less than 90% as singletons. Sample: unstimulated CD4+ T cells sorted from spleen or lymph node cells, taken before transplant. The receptors derive from a human donor who was the organ donor for an intestinal transplant.

This clone was recorded a few times. The chain recombines TRBV5-1 with TRBJ2-1; 9 bases are a match to TRBD1. The J segment lost 7 bases and the V segment lost 7 bases, leaving 9 bases of the junction unmatched. The CDR3 runs 14 residues. CDR1 and CDR2 from the germline V gene are SGHRS and YFSETQ. The CDR3 here is CASWAGQGFNEQFF. CDR3 DNA: TGCGCCAGCTGGGCGGGACAGGGCTTTAATGAGCAGTTCTTC. Filled out from reference TRBV5-1 and TRBJ2-1, the complete variable domain reads KAGVTQTPRYLIKTRGQQVTLSCSPISGHRSVSWYQQTPGQGLQFLFEYFSETQRNKGNFPGRFSGRQFSNSRSEMNVSTLELGDSALYLCASWAGQGFNEQFFGPGTRLTVL.

The chain has TRBV5-5 and TRBJ2-1; D possibly matches TRBD1 or TRBD2 (5 bases each). The length of the CDR3 is 13 residues. V dropped 8 bases and J dropped 4 bases, with 13 bases sitting between them. Germline values: CDR1 SGHKS, CDR2 YYEKEE (reference sequence). CDR3: CASRTREYNEQFF. CDR3 nucleotides: TGTGCCAGTAGGACAAGGGAGTACAATGAGCAGTTCTTC.

The gene calls are TRBV28 and TRBJ2-7; TRBD2 matches at 7 bases. From germline, CDR1 is MDHEN and CDR2 SYDVKM. J gave up 4 bases and V 5 bases, and 11 bases lay outside the gene matches. This CDR3 is 15 amino acids long. The DNA for the CDR3 is TGTGCCAGCAGTCCCCCCCAGCGGGGCCGGTACGAGCAGTACTTC. Its translation: CASSPPQRGRYEQYF.

This clone was seen a single time. The V call is TRBV5-1, the J call TRBJ2-2; a weak D match, TRBD2 (7 bases). The germline CDR1 and CDR2 sequences are SGHRS and YFSETQ. V was trimmed by 0 bases and J by 4 bases, leaving 16 bases between them. CDR3 length: 17 amino acids. The CDR3 loop is CASSLGSRGRSTGELFF. Written as DNA, the CDR3 is TGCGCCAGCAGCTTGGGGTCGCGGGGGCGAAGCACCGGGGAGCTGTTTTTT.

The V gene is TRBV7-6, the J gene TRBJ2-3; D gene uncertain. Germline V gene lookup returns CDR1 SGHVS and CDR2 FNYEAQ. The length of the CDR3 is 17 residues. Trimming took off 5 bases at V and 1 base at J, with 19 bases between the two ends. As DNA, the CDR3 is TGTGCCAGCAGCAACGACCCTATCCCTTTGGGCACAGATACGCAGTATTTT. Protein sequence: CASSNDPIPLGTDTQYF.

V and J are TRBV5-1 and TRBJ2-7; a possible D gene is TRBD2 (5 bases). Trimming took off 5 bases at V and 3 bases at J, with 21 bases between the two ends. The germline CDR1 and CDR2 sequences are SGHRS and YFSETQ. The CDR3 length is 16 residues. CDR3 amino acids: CASSQGGQIGVYEQYF. The CDR3 region has the DNA TGCGCCAGCAGTCAAGGCGGGCAGATCGGGGTCTACGAGCAGTACTTC.

The chain has TRBV5-1 and TRBJ1-1; D not certain. CDR3 size: 14 residues. Germline V gene sequence: CDR1 SGHRS, CDR2 YFSETQ. V lost 2 bases to trimming and J lost 2 bases, with 10 bases between them. CDR3 in DNA: TGCGCCAGCAGCTTCGAGGGTTCTAACACTGAAGCTTTCTTT. As protein: CASSFEGSNTEAFF. The full variable domain, rest sourced from reference TRBV5-1 and TRBJ1-1, is KAGVTQTPRYLIKTRGQQVTLSCSPISGHRSVSWYQQTPGQGLQFLFEYFSETQRNKGNFPGRFSGRQFSNSRSEMNVSTLELGDSALYLCASSFEGSNTEAFFGQGTRLTVV.

The genes are TRBV4-1 and TRBJ1-1; 7 bases are a match to TRBD1. V shed 0 bases, J shed 4 bases, and the junction held 8 bases outside the gene matches. CDR1 is MGHRA, CDR2 YSYEKL, per germline. The CDR3 length is 16 residues. CDR3 nucleotides: TGCGCCAGCAGCCAAGATAGCGGCAGGGGGGTCACTGAAGCTTTCTTT. Its translation: CASSQDSGRGVTEAFF.

The chain links TRBV7-2 to TRBJ1-5, with a weak D call TRBD1 (5 bases). There are 18 residues in the CDR3. V lost 5 bases, J lost 0 bases, and 20 bases lay in between. Germline V gene lookup returns CDR1 SGHTA and CDR2 FQGNSA. DNA of the CDR3: TGTGCCAGCAGCCTGAGAGGGGACTTAAGCTATAGCAATCAGCCCCAGCATTTT. Residues: CASSLRGDLSYSNQPQHF.

The CDR3 nucleotides read TGTGCCAGCAGCCACAGGGGGTACTACGAGCAGTACTTC. It is translated as CASSHRGYYEQYF. The rearrangement joins TRBV7-2 to TRBJ2-7; 8 bases fit TRBD1. CDR3 length: 13 residues. Germline loops: CDR1 SGHTA, CDR2 FQGNSA. The V segment lost 5 bases and the J segment 3 bases; nucleotides outside the gene matches: 3.

V and J are TRBV5-1 and TRBJ2-5; 10 bases align to TRBD2. Germline V lookup: CDR1 SGHRS, CDR2 YFSETQ. This CDR3 comprises 15 residues. The ends lost 3 bases at V and 6 bases at J; junction bases unmatched: 8. The CDR3 spells CASSSGIAGGQTQYF. DNA of the CDR3: TGCGCCAGCAGCTCCGGGATAGCGGGGGGACAGACCCAGTACTTC.

This clone appeared once. The rearrangement uses TRBV6-1 and TRBJ2-2; 9 bases are a match to TRBD1. This CDR3 is built from 14 residues. V was clipped by 5 bases and J by 3 bases; unmatched bases: 1. Germline V gene lookup returns CDR1 MNHNS and CDR2 SASEGT. Here the CDR3 reads CASSRTGDTGELFF. CDR3 DNA: TGTGCCAGCAGTAGGACAGGGGACACCGGGGAGCTGTTTTTT.

The chain is built from TRBV4-2 and TRBJ1-5; 7 nucleotides match TRBD1. Germline values: CDR1 LGHNA, CDR2 YNFKEQ. V trimming: 1 base; J trimming: 5 bases; junction bases outside the gene matches: 5. The CDR3 has 15 amino acids. CDR3 loop: CASSQGRTGDQPQHF. DNA for the CDR3: TGTGCCAGCAGCCAAGGGAGAACAGGGGATCAGCCCCAGCATTTT.

This clone came up once. This chain uses TRBV7-2 with TRBJ1-4, with D maybe TRBD1 (5 bases). Germline lookup yields CDR1 SGHTA and CDR2 FQGNSA. This CDR3 contains 14 residues. Trimming removed 1 base at V and 8 bases at J, with 11 bases between. CDR3 DNA: TGTGCCAGCAGCTTAGGCGGGGGTAGGGAAAAACTGTTTTTT. Its protein is CASSLGGGREKLFF.

This chain connects TRBV11-2 to TRBJ2-3, with D perhaps TRBD2 (6 bases). This CDR3 has 16 residues. Germline lookup yields CDR1 SGHAT and CDR2 FQNNGV. The V gene lost 4 bases and the J gene lost 0 bases, with 14 bases spanning the gap. CDR3 bases: TGTGCCAGCAGCTCCGCCGGGGGTCTCAGCACAGATACGCAGTATTTT. Its protein product is CASSSAGGLSTDTQYF.

V and J are TRBV30 and TRBJ1-1, with TRBD1 as a possible D gene (5 bases). Germline V gives CDR1 GTSNPN, CDR2 SVGIG (reference sequence). Trimming shortened V by 3 bases and J by 8 bases, and 10 bases separated the two germline ends. This CDR3 is 11 amino acids long. The CDR3 coding sequence is TGTGCCTGGAGGGGGTGGACAGAAGCTTTCTTT. Its protein product is CAWRGWTEAFF.

The chain couples TRBV30 to TRBJ2-1; D is possibly TRBD2 (5 bases). Germline loops: CDR1 GTSNPN, CDR2 SVGIG (reference sequence). The CDR3 runs to 12 residues. V gave up 7 bases and J gave up 0 bases, with 7 bases separating them. The DNA of the CDR3 is TGTGCCTACGACTACTCCTACAATGAGCAGTTCTTC. Translated, it gives CAYDYSYNEQFF.

The chain uses TRBV7-9 and TRBJ1-2; TRBD1 agrees at 10 bases. The J segment lost 5 bases and the V segment lost 8 bases, leaving 8 bases of the junction unmatched. Per the germline V gene, CDR1 is SEHNR and CDR2 is FQNEAQ (reference sequence). This CDR3 has 14 residues. The CDR3 sequence: CASSTDRGLYGYTF. In DNA, the CDR3 is TGTGCCAGCTCTACGGACAGGGGGTTGTATGGCTACACCTTC.

This clone was picked up a small number of times. The rearrangement joins TRBV28 to TRBJ1-2; D gene ambiguous. Trimming removed 4 bases from V and 6 bases from J, with 6 bases in between. Germline V gives CDR1 MDHEN, CDR2 SYDVKM. There are 11 residues in the CDR3. The CDR3 region is CASSSADGYTF. The DNA of the CDR3 is TGTGCCAGCAGTTCGGCCGATGGCTACACCTTC.

The rearrangement uses TRBV19 and TRBJ1-1, with D uncertain. The germline V gene has CDR1 LNHDA and CDR2 SQIVND (reference sequence). Deletions cut 3 bases from V and 5 bases from J, with 10 bases between. There are 13 residues in the CDR3. The CDR3 protein is CASSIRTLTEAFF. The CDR3 DNA reads TGTGCCAGTAGTATCCGCACCCTAACTGAAGCTTTCTTT.

V and J are TRBV10-2 and TRBJ1-3; TRBD1 matches at 9 bases. Germline V gene lookup returns CDR1 WSHSY and CDR2 SAAADI. The CDR3 sequence is 15 residues long. The J segment lost 6 bases and the V segment lost 3 bases, leaving 6 bases of the junction unmatched. The CDR3 DNA reads TGCGCCAGCAGTGAAGCAGGACAGGGGCTAAACACCATATATTTT. As protein: CASSEAGQGLNTIYF.

The chain uses TRBV18 and TRBJ1-3; 9 nucleotides align to TRBD1. Germline-derived CDR1 and CDR2 are KGHSH and LQKENI. Losses at the gene ends were 1 base for V and 0 bases for J; bases not matched to a gene: 4. CDR3 length equals 17 residues. The CDR3 region has the DNA TGTGCCAGCTCACCACAGGACAGGGGTTTCTCTGGAAACACCATATATTTT. It encodes CASSPQDRGFSGNTIYF.

V is TRBV5-1 and J is TRBJ1-3; no clear D. Germline assignment: CDR1 SGHRS and CDR2 YFSETQ. This CDR3 is 12 amino acids long. V was trimmed by 2 bases and J by 4 bases, leaving 4 bases between them. CDR3 in amino acids: CASSFEGNTIYF. The CDR3 coding sequence is TGCGCCAGCAGCTTCGAGGGAAACACCATATATTTT.

V usage is TRBV2 and J usage is TRBJ1-1, with D hard to call. Deletions cut 6 bases from V and 0 bases from J, with 5 bases between. Germline CDR1 and CDR2: SNHLY and FYNNEI. The CDR3 contains 12 residues. The DNA of the CDR3 is TGTGCCAGCAGGGTCCTGAACACTGAAGCTTTCTTT. Translated, it gives CASRVLNTEAFF.

This clone turned up a few times. The chain links TRBV19 to TRBJ1-2; D possibly corresponds to TRBD1 (5 bases). From germline, CDR1 is LNHDA and CDR2 SQIVND (reference sequence). Trimming took off 4 bases at V and 2 bases at J, with 14 bases between the two ends. The CDR3 length is 15 residues. CDR3 DNA: TGTGCCAGTAGTACCCGTCGGGGGGTGAACTATGGCTACACCTTC. Protein: CASSTRRGVNYGYTF.

The chain couples TRBV21-1 to TRBJ2-1; the table's D call, TRBD1, was not checked against the DNA. TRBV21-1 is a pseudogene segment. The CDR3 spans 18 residues. In DNA form, the CDR3 reads TGTGCCAGCAGCAAAGTATGGGACAGGGAGAGCTCCTACAATGAGCAGTTCTTC. The encoded protein is CASSKVWDRESSYNEQFF.